These 27 T cell receptor beta chains originate from one sample sequenced in a study of T cells in Graves' hyperthyroidism and ophthalmopathy. The TCR beta CDR3 regions underwent amplification using RNA transcripts as the source. In the first-round RT-PCR of the TCR CDR3, the HTBI primer set was used. TCRdb itself ran the multiplex PCR reads through MiXCR, one entry per CDR3 protein. Counted here are under 300,000 distinct CDR3 sequences, roughly 13% occurring once; the ten biggest clones make up more than 7.5%. The sample taken for sequencing was blood. The origin of the receptors is a woman in her thirties with Graves' hyperthyroidism that later progressed to Graves' ophthalmopathy.

This clonotype was observed at least ten times. The chain is built from TRBV7-2 and TRBJ2-4; D gene unclear. Deletions cut 5 bases from V and 1 base from J, with 9 bases between. CDR1 and CDR2 from the germline V gene are SGHTA and FQGNSA. This CDR3 is built from 14 residues. CDR3 protein: CASSLGRAKNIQYF. For the CDR3, the DNA is TGTGCCAGCAGCCTGGGCAGGGCCAAAAACATTCAGTACTTC.

Regarding this clonotype: It may be a read error: a sequence one base away is much more abundant. CDR3 loop: CASSTPGQGQLGGYTF. The CDR3 coding sequence is TGTGCCAGCAGTACCCCGGGGCAAGGGCAATTAGGTGGCTACACCTTC. V usage is TRBV27 and J usage is TRBJ1-2; weak D call: TRBD1 (5 bases). This CDR3 contains 16 residues. Trimming removed 5 bases from V and 7 bases from J, with 23 bases in between. Germline V CDR1 and CDR2: MNHEY, SMNVEV (reference sequence).

The chain employs TRBV20-1 and TRBJ1-1; D is unclear. The V end was cut by 3 bases, the J end by 3 bases, with 23 bases between. CDR1 is DFQATT, CDR2 SNEGSKA, per germline (reference sequence). The CDR3 contains 17 residues. CDR3 sequence: CSARGYTGFPYDTEAFF. The CDR3 bases are TGCAGTGCTAGGGGTTACACGGGGTTCCCTTACGACACTGAAGCTTTCTTT.

Comment on this clonotype: A much larger clonotype is one base distant, so this may be a read error. V gene TRBV5-6 combines with J gene TRBJ2-1, with 12 bases fitting TRBD2. Germline CDR1 is SGHDT and CDR2 is YYEEEE. This CDR3 has 16 amino acids. The CDR3 sequence: CAGSSGTSGLPLGQFF. DNA for the CDR3: TGTGCCGGCAGCTCCGGGACTAGCGGGCTCCCGCTGGGGCAGTTCTTC.

This clonotype was counted a single time. This chain connects TRBV15 to TRBJ2-1; D not certain. CDR3 size: 17 residues. V was cut by 0 bases and J by 8 bases, with 20 bases left in between. Germline V gene sequence: CDR1 LNHNV, CDR2 YYDKDF (reference sequence). The CDR3 DNA sequence: TGTGCCACCAGCAGAGAAAGGCCGGGCACCGGGTTAGATGAGCAGTTCTTC. This encodes CATSRERPGTGLDEQFF.

The chain links TRBV24-1 to TRBJ2-2; 8 bases are a match to TRBD1. In germline, CDR1 is KGHDR, CDR2 SFDVKD. V dropped 4 bases and J dropped 6; count of bases not matched to a gene: 6. CDR3 length: 15 amino acids. The CDR3 sequence: CATSEGDRMAGELFF. DNA of the CDR3: TGTGCCACCAGTGAGGGGGACAGGATGGCCGGGGAGCTGTTTTTT.

This clonotype has at least ten counts. The rearrangement links TRBV10-3 to TRBJ2-2, with D unresolved. This CDR3 contains 12 residues. The V end was cut by 2 bases, the J end by 6 bases, with 4 bases between. Germline V CDR1 and CDR2: ENHRY, SYGVKD. The CDR3: CAISEVPGELFF. DNA for the CDR3: TGTGCCATCAGTGAGGTACCCGGGGAGCTGTTTTTT.

V is TRBV5-4 and J is TRBJ2-3; TRBD2 matches at 9 bases. Losses at the gene ends were 4 bases for V and 2 bases for J; bases not matched to a gene: 5. Germline V gene lookup returns CDR1 SGHNT and CDR2 YYREEE (reference sequence). This CDR3 has 15 residues. The CDR3, as DNA: TGTGCCAGCAGCCCCGCTAGCGGGAACACAGATACGCAGTATTTT. Its protein is CASSPASGNTDTQYF.

This clonotype was detected a few times. The rearrangement links TRBV10-3 to TRBJ2-6, with a possible D match to TRBD2 (5 bases). Germline V gene lookup returns CDR1 ENHRY and CDR2 SYGVKD. The ends were cut back, 9 bases at V and 0 bases at J, with 12 bases in the middle. This CDR3 is built from 15 residues. CDR3 nucleotide sequence: TGTGCCATGATGAGCGGCGACTCTGGGGCCAACGTCCTGACTTTC. Encoded protein: CAMMSGDSGANVLTF.

The table lists this clonotype with many counts. This chain connects TRBV30 to TRBJ2-6, with D unclear. CDR3 length equals 13 residues. The V gene's germline CDR1 is GTSNPN and CDR2 SVGIG (reference sequence). V lost 4 bases, J lost 0 bases, and 4 bases lay in between. CDR3 protein: CAWTLSGANVLTF. The CDR3 DNA is TGTGCCTGGACCCTCTCTGGGGCCAACGTCCTGACTTTC.

This clonotype showed up many times. Here the CDR3 reads CASSVRVYVRDSPLHF. In nucleotides, the CDR3 is TGTGCCAGTTCAGTACGAGTGTACGTTAGGGATTCACCCCTCCACTTT. This chain joins TRBV19 and TRBJ1-6; no reliable D call. This CDR3 comprises 16 residues. From germline, CDR1 is LNHDA and CDR2 SQIVND (reference sequence). V lost 8 bases and J 8 bases, leaving 22 bases between the germline ends. Supplemented by reference TRBV19 and TRBJ1-6, the full variable domain reads DGGITQSPKYLFRKEGQNVTLSCEQNLNHDAMYWYRQDPGQGLRLIYYSQIVNDFQKGDIAEGYSVSREKKESFPLTVTSAQKNPTAFYLCASSVRVYVRDSPLHFGNGTRLTVT.

V usage is TRBV4-3 and J usage is TRBJ1-4; no firm D call. Germline V gene sequence: CDR1 LGHNA, CDR2 YSLEER. The CDR3 is 18 amino acids. Trimming cost V 0 bases and J 5 bases, with 19 bases left between them. The CDR3 region has the DNA TGCGCCAGCAGCCAAGATCTCTCAATATGGGCTGAGAATGAAAAACTGTTTTTT. Translated, it gives CASSQDLSIWAENEKLFF.

There are many counts of this clonotype. The chain combines TRBV30 with TRBJ1-2, with D possibly being TRBD1 (6 bases). This CDR3 is built from 13 residues. Germline V gene lookup returns CDR1 GTSNPN and CDR2 SVGIG (reference sequence). V lost 0 bases to trimming and J lost 6 bases, with 11 bases between them. The CDR3 loop is CAWSVLGGDGYTF. The CDR3 nucleotides are TGTGCCTGGAGTGTCTTGGGGGGCGATGGCTACACCTTC.

The V and J genes are TRBV9 and TRBJ2-1; 11 nucleotides align to TRBD2. V lost 4 bases, J lost 4 bases, and 10 bases stayed unmatched. The germline V gene has CDR1 SGDLS and CDR2 YYNGEE. The CDR3 length is 17 residues. CDR3 in DNA: TGTGCCAGCAGCCCCTCCCCCGGGACTAGCGGTTACAATGAGCAGTTCTTC. It translates to CASSPSPGTSGYNEQFF.

This clonotype was recorded at least ten times. The chain couples TRBV6-1 to TRBJ1-1, with 7 bases fitting TRBD1. CDR3 length equals 15 residues. Trimming cost V 5 bases and J 4 bases; bases outside gene matches: 10. Germline V gene lookup returns CDR1 MNHNS and CDR2 SASEGT. The CDR3 loop reads CASSFYGQDGTEAFF. CDR3 DNA: TGTGCCAGCAGTTTTTACGGACAGGATGGCACTGAAGCTTTCTTT.

In this sample, this clonotype turned up many times. The V call is TRBV7-2, the J call TRBJ2-1; D call uncertain. Trimming cost V 5 bases and J 8 bases, with 10 bases left between them. CDR3 length: 12 amino acids. CDR1 SGHTA and CDR2 FQGNSA come from the germline V gene. The CDR3 loop reads CASSHPIDEQFF. DNA of the CDR3: TGTGCCAGCAGCCACCCTATAGATGAGCAGTTCTTC.

This clonotype was found many times. The chain combines TRBV6-4 with TRBJ1-1; 9 nucleotides line up with TRBD1. The germline gives CDR1 MRHNA, CDR2 SNTAGT. V shed 6 bases, J shed 3 bases, and the junction held 5 bases outside the gene matches. The CDR3 is made up of 14 amino acids. CDR3 amino acids: CASRRQGGDTEAFF. The CDR3 region has the DNA TGTGCCAGCAGAAGACAGGGGGGGGACACTGAAGCTTTCTTT.

There are many counts of this clonotype. The rearrangement links TRBV13 to TRBJ1-2, with 7 positions matching TRBD1. This CDR3 spans 14 amino acids. The germline V gene encodes CDR1 PRHDT and CDR2 FYEKMQ (reference sequence). With 5 bases clipped from V and 4 bases from J, the junction kept 7 bases outside the gene matches. The CDR3 DNA sequence: TGTGCCAGCAGCCCTCGGACAGGACTCTATGGCTACACCTTC. Translation: CASSPRTGLYGYTF.

This clonotype was counted many times. The rearrangement links TRBV12-3 or TRBV12-4 to TRBJ1-1; TRBD1 might be the D (5 bases). CDR3 size: 15 residues. Between the trimmed V and J ends, which lost 1 base and 2 bases, there was a span of 11 bases. The CDR3 bases are TGTGCCAGCAGTTTAGGGGCAGGGATAAACACTGAAGCTTTCTTT. It is translated as CASSLGAGINTEAFF.

Points on this clonotype: Since no conserved phenylalanine or tryptophan closes the CDR3, a read error is the likely cause. The chain carries TRBV28 and TRBJ2-1; TRBD2 matches 11 bases. There are 15 residues in the CDR3. CDR1 MDHEN and CDR2 SYDVKM come from the germline V gene. The V gene end was trimmed by 3 bases and the J gene end by 8 bases; junction bases not matched to a gene: 6. The CDR3 sequence is CASSFMLAGGYEQFL. The DNA of the CDR3 is TGTGCCAGCAGTTTTATGCTAGCGGGAGGCTATGAGCAGTTCCTC.

This clonotype was detected ten times or more. V and J are TRBV30 and TRBJ2-7; D perhaps matches TRBD2 (7 bases). The CDR3 has 11 amino acids. The V gene lost 4 bases and the J gene lost 7 bases, with 11 bases spanning the gap. CDR1 and CDR2 (germline): GTSNPN, SVGIG (reference sequence). The DNA of the CDR3 is TGTGCCTGGACCGAGGGGGGGGAGCAGTACTTC. It yields the protein CAWTEGGEQYF.

This clonotype turned up a few times. CDR3 residues: CASSQVPSGRASEQYF. The CDR3 nucleotides read TGTGCCAGCAGCCAAGTCCCTAGCGGACGGGCCTCCGAGCAGTACTTC. V and J are TRBV14 and TRBJ2-7, with TRBD2 matching over 7 bases. The CDR3 contains 16 residues. The junction had 12 bases not matched to a gene; V was cut back by 1 base and J by 6 bases. Germline V gene lookup returns CDR1 SGHDN and CDR2 FVKESK.

J is TRBJ2-3 and V is TRBV4-3; no firm D call. The CDR3 extends over 15 amino acids. V shed 0 bases and J shed 4 bases, with 11 bases lying between them. Germline V gene lookup returns CDR1 LGHNA and CDR2 YSLEER. This CDR3 reads CASSQDRARSDTQYF. The CDR3 region has the DNA TGCGCCAGCAGCCAAGATCGGGCGAGATCAGATACGCAGTATTTT.

This clonotype was detected many times. The genes are TRBV20-1 and TRBJ1-1; possible D gene TRBD1, 5 bases. V was trimmed by 5 bases and J by 1 base, leaving 14 bases between them. The CDR3 is 14 amino acids. CDR1 DFQATT and CDR2 SNEGSKA come from the germline V gene (reference sequence). The CDR3 region has the DNA TGCAGTGCTGGTTCCGGAACAGGGAACACTGAAGCTTTCTTT. Translating it yields CSAGSGTGNTEAFF.

This clonotype has a count of ten or more. The V call is TRBV6-5, the J call TRBJ2-3; the match to TRBD2 covers 10 bases. From germline, CDR1 is MNHEY and CDR2 SVGAGI. The junction had 6 bases not matched to a gene; V was cut back by 2 bases and J by 4 bases. The CDR3 runs to 16 residues. The CDR3 region has the DNA TGTGCCAGCAGTTACCCCGCTAGCGGGAGCCCAGATACGCAGTATTTT. Protein product: CASSYPASGSPDTQYF.

This clonotype turned up a few times. This chain links TRBV24-1 with TRBJ2-1; 13 nucleotides match TRBD2. Germline V gives CDR1 KGHDR, CDR2 SFDVKD. This CDR3 has 18 amino acids. Losses at the gene ends were 0 bases for V and 3 bases for J; bases not matched to a gene: 4. The CDR3 nucleotides are TGTGCCACCAGTGATTTGGGGGGGACTAGCGGGGACTACAATGAGCAGTTCTTC. The encoded protein is CATSDLGGTSGDYNEQFF.

This clonotype showed up many times. The rearrangement uses TRBV3-1 and TRBJ2-3, with 7 bases matching TRBD2. After removal of 1 base from V and 3 bases from J, the junction contained 4 bases not matched to a gene. CDR1 LGHDT and CDR2 YNNKEL come from the germline V gene (reference sequence). This CDR3 spans 15 amino acids. CDR3 amino acids: CASSQGDYATDTQYF. Here the CDR3 DNA reads TGTGCCAGCAGCCAAGGGGACTATGCGACAGATACGCAGTATTTT.